One T cell receptor (beta chain) is described in this entry. Its antigen is unknown. The data stem from a study of cytomegalovirus exposure and HLA in healthy donors. General study points: Cytomegalovirus status was reportedly diagnosed by the classifier with high specificity and sensitivity. Three of the chains that were CMV-associated were confirmed in vitro to be specific for CMV antigens.

Sequenced by immunoSEQ multiplex PCR; TCRdb stores in-frame clones only, minus some. Among some 65,000 clones, approximately 94% were seen once, and the ten largest hold nearly 4.5%. The specimen sequenced was PBMCs. This TCR was recovered from a man younger than 35 in good health and CMV-seropositive.

In nucleotides, the CDR3 is TGTGCCAGCAGCTTGGCTAGCGGGAGTGGCACAGATACGCAGTATTTT. It is translated as CASSLASGSGTDTQYF. The chain employs TRBV5-4 and TRBJ2-3; 10 bases match TRBD2. Germline V gene data show CDR1 as SGHNT and CDR2 as YYREEE (reference sequence). The J segment lost 1 base and the V segment lost 0 bases, leaving 2 bases of the junction unmatched. The CDR3 contains 16 residues.